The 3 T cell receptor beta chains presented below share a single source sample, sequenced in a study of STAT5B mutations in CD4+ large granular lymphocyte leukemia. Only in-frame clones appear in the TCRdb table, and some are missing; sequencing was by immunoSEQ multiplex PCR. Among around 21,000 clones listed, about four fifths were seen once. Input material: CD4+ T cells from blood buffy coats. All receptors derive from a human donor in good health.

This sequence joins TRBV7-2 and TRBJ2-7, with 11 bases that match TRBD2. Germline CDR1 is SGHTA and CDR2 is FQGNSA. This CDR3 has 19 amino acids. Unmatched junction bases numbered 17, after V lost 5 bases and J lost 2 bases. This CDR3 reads CASSPKGAVGLAGPYEQYF. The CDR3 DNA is TGTGCCAGCAGCCCCAAGGGGGCGGTCGGACTAGCGGGTCCCTACGAGCAGTACTTC.

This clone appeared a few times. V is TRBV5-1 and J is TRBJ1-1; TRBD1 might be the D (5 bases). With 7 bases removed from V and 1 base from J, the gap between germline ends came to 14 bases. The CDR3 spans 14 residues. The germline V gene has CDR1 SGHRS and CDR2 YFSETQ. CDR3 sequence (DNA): TGCGCCAGCCGTGAACAGGCCACGAACACTGAAGCTTTCTTT. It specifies CASREQATNTEAFF.

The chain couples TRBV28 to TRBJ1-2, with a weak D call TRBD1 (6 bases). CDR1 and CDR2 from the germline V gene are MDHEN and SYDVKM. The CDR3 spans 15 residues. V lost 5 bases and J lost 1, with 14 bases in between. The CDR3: CASSVTGKDNYGYTF. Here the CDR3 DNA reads TGTGCCAGCAGTGTAACAGGGAAAGATAACTATGGCTACACCTTC.